The present entry profiles one T cell receptor beta chain with its context. Its antigen remains unknown. Germline loops: CDR1 MNHNY, CDR2 SVGAGI (reference sequence). The CDR3 has 14 amino acids. V was trimmed by 0 bases and J by 1 base, leaving 6 bases between them. Profiled with immunoSEQ multiplex PCR; TCRdb holds only in-frame clones, not every one. The sample shows about 58,000 clones, 86% of them seen only once. The data belong to a study of OX40 agonist ivuxolimab in advanced cancers. Study-level information: Patients undergoing dose escalation presented with hepatocellular carcinoma, melanoma, renal cell or head and neck cancer.

General observations from the study: Among the lowest peripheral clonal expansion occurred in 0.1-3.0 mg/kg partial responders.

Blood draws occurred at baseline, cycle 4 day 1, and cycle 7 day 1. The input for sequencing was CD4+ or CD8+ T cells sorted from blood, taken in a trial of the OX40 agonist ivuxolimab. This TCR was recovered from an adult with an advanced solid tumor such as melanoma, head and neck, liver or kidney cancer. The rearrangement joins TRBV6-6 to TRBJ1-1; the D is unclear. The CDR3 spells CASSYSGGNTEAFF. CDR3 DNA: TGTGCCAGCAGTTACTCGGGTGGGAACACTGAAGCTTTCTTT.